Described below is a single TCR beta chain sequence and its context. Clones were sequenced by immunoSEQ multiplex PCR, and TCRdb holds only the in-frame ones, with some missing. In the table there are tens of thousands of clones, 70% to 90% of which are singletons. These data originate in a study of blood T cell repertoires in COVID-19. Per the germline V gene, CDR1 is LNHDA and CDR2 is SQIVND (reference sequence). The V and J ends lost 7 bases and 0 bases, in that order; junction bases with no gene match: 11. The CDR3 sequence is 16 residues long. The receptor's source is a human donor in a cohort sampled during active COVID-19. V is TRBV19 and J is TRBJ1-1, with 7 bases matching TRBD1. Sequencing input: peripheral blood. The CDR3 sequence: CASTTDRFGLNTEAFF. CDR3 DNA: TGTGCCAGTACCACGGACAGGTTCGGGCTGAACACTGAAGCTTTCTTT.